Included here is one T cell receptor beta chain sequence, with context. This CDR3 has 13 amino acids. The germline V gene has CDR1 GTSNPN and CDR2 SVGIG (reference sequence). Trimming took off 7 bases at V and 1 base at J, with 13 bases between the two ends. The data originate from a study of T cell changes during pregnancy in multiple sclerosis. Libraries were prepared by immunoSEQ multiplex PCR; TCRdb keeps only in-frame clonotypes and omits some of them. The sample comprises some 37,000 clones, approximately 91% of which are singletons, and more than 0.3% rests with the top ten. The J gene is TRBJ1-1, the V gene TRBV30; D gene unclear. Sequenced material: CD4+ T cells from peripheral blood mononuclear cells, taken after pregnancy. The receptor's source is a female donor in good health, enrolled as a control in a pregnancy study. The CDR3 reads CASRPRQNTEAFF. The CDR3 coding sequence is TGTGCCTCCCGTCCCCGACAGAACACTGAAGCTTTCTTT.